Presented here are 13 T cell receptor beta chains from one specimen sequenced in a study of blood T cell repertoires in COVID-19. Libraries were prepared by immunoSEQ multiplex PCR; TCRdb keeps only in-frame clonotypes and omits some of them. This table holds about 250,000 clones, 70% to 90% found once. Input material: peripheral blood. These receptors came from a woman in her thirties with COVID-19, enrolled during active disease.

This clone came up once. This chain connects TRBV10-3 to TRBJ2-5; D is ambiguous. The CDR3 contains 13 residues. Germline-derived CDR1 and CDR2 are ENHRY and SYGVKD. V was clipped by 3 bases and J by 3 bases, with 8 bases between them. The CDR3 loop reads CAISDGAEETQYF. The CDR3 DNA sequence: TGTGCCATCAGTGACGGTGCCGAAGAGACCCAGTACTTC.

This chain joins TRBV18 and TRBJ2-1; 8 nucleotides align to TRBD2. V gave up 3 bases and J gave up 9 bases; unmatched junction bases: 10. Germline V gene sequence: CDR1 KGHSH, CDR2 LQKENI. The CDR3 sequence is 15 residues long. This chain's CDR3 is CASSPWVAGSGEQFF. The CDR3 region has the DNA TGTGCCAGCTCACCGTGGGTAGCGGGATCAGGTGAGCAGTTCTTC.

The chain employs TRBV18 and TRBJ2-7, with D hard to call. CDR3 length: 14 residues. Germline V lookup: CDR1 KGHSH, CDR2 LQKENI. V lost 0 bases, J lost 5 bases, and 11 bases lay in between. In nucleotides, the CDR3 is TGTGCCAGCTCACCACCGAGCCTCCTGGACGAGCAGTACTTC. Residues: CASSPPSLLDEQYF.

Turning to this clone: The junction departs from the called germline gene at one end, perhaps through a read error. This rearrangement joins TRBV7-9 to TRBJ2-2, with D perhaps matching TRBD1 (5 bases). Germline CDR1 SEHNR, CDR2 FQNEAQ (reference sequence). The CDR3 sequence is 13 residues long. CDR3 DNA: TGTGCCAGCACCTTACGTCAGGGCGGGGAGCTGTTTTTT. Its translation: CASTLRQGGELFF.

The chain links TRBV7-2 to TRBJ2-2; D is perhaps TRBD2 (7 bases). The ends were cut back, 3 bases at V and 4 bases at J, with 12 bases in the middle. Germline CDR1 reads SGHTA; CDR2 reads FQGNSA. The CDR3 is made up of 15 amino acids. Here the CDR3 reads CASSFRGGGTGELFF. CDR3 in DNA: TGTGCCAGCAGCTTTAGGGGGGGAGGCACCGGGGAGCTGTTTTTT.

The chain couples TRBV29-1 to TRBJ1-2, with 8 nucleotides matching TRBD1. Losses at the gene ends were 7 bases for V and 8 bases for J; bases not matched to a gene: 9. The CDR3 contains 12 residues. Germline loops: CDR1 SQVTM, CDR2 ANQGSEA. This CDR3 reads CSGTDRAGGYTF. The CDR3, as DNA: TGCAGCGGGACGGACAGGGCGGGGGGCTACACCTTC.

The chain couples TRBV5-1 to TRBJ2-1; TRBD1 aligns across 10 bases. Germline lookup yields CDR1 SGHRS and CDR2 YFSETQ. V shed 0 bases and J 8 bases; nucleotides not matched to a gene: 5. The CDR3 sequence is 15 residues long. In nucleotides, the CDR3 is TGCGCCAGCAGCTTGGGACAGGGGGCAGTCGATGAGCAGTTCTTC. This translates into CASSLGQGAVDEQFF.

This rearrangement joins TRBV6-2 or TRBV6-3 to TRBJ2-1; D unresolved. Germline lookup yields CDR1 MNHEY and CDR2 SVGEGT. The V and J ends lost 0 bases and 6 bases respectively, with 3 bases between them. This CDR3 has 12 residues. The CDR3: CASSYSANEQFF. The DNA for the CDR3 is TGTGCCAGCAGTTACTCGGCCAATGAGCAGTTCTTC.

V usage is TRBV11-2 and J usage is TRBJ2-5; 7 nucleotides agree with TRBD2. Germline values: CDR1 SGHAT, CDR2 FQNNGV. The CDR3 sequence is 18 residues long. V shed 5 bases and J 5 bases; nucleotides not matched to a gene: 20. CDR3: CASSPNIPGLWGGETQYF. The CDR3, as DNA: TGTGCCAGCAGCCCAAATATTCCGGGACTGTGGGGAGGGGAGACCCAGTACTTC.

CDR3 nucleotides: TGTGCCACCAGCAGAGATATAAACATTCAGTACTTC. Translated: CATSRDINIQYF. The chain combines TRBV15 with TRBJ2-4; D gene ambiguous. Looked up from germline, CDR1 is LNHNV and CDR2 is YYDKDF (reference sequence). The CDR3 runs to 12 residues. V lost 0 bases to trimming and J lost 6 bases, with 3 bases between them.

The CDR3 DNA reads as TGTGCCAGCAGTTACCCTGCATTTTCCTCGACGCGGGGAAGGGGCCAAGAGACCCAGTACTTC. This encodes CASSYPAFSSTRGRGQETQYF. V usage is TRBV6-2 or TRBV6-3 and J usage is TRBJ2-5, with D possibly being TRBD2 (6 bases). Trimming took 2 bases from V and 1 from J, leaving 29 bases between them. Germline-derived CDR1 and CDR2 are MNHEY and SVGEGT. This CDR3 has 21 residues.

The chain links TRBV7-9 to TRBJ1-2, with a tentative D call TRBD1 (6 bases). The germline V and J ends were trimmed by 5 bases and 1 base, with 8 bases remaining between them. This CDR3 region has 13 residues. Looked up from germline, CDR1 is SEHNR and CDR2 is FQNEAQ (reference sequence). The DNA of the CDR3 is TGTGCCAGCAGCCTACAGGGTAACTATGGCTACACCTTC. This gives the protein CASSLQGNYGYTF. Combining the CDR3 with reference TRBV7-9 and TRBJ1-2 gives the whole variable domain DTGVSQNPRHKITKRGQNVTFRCDPISEHNRLYWYRQTLGQGPEFLTYFQNEAQLEKSRLLSDRFSAERPKGSFSTLEIQRTEQGDSAMYLCASSLQGNYGYTFGSGTRLTVV.

The chain recombines TRBV7-2 with TRBJ1-1; 7 bases match TRBD1. The germline gives CDR1 SGHTA, CDR2 FQGNSA. V shed 0 bases and J 2 bases; nucleotides not matched to a gene: 6. CDR3 length: 16 residues. CDR3 coding DNA: TGTGCCAGCAGCTTAGCCGGGACAGATATAAACACTGAAGCTTTCTTT. This encodes CASSLAGTDINTEAFF. Full variable domain (remainder filled in from reference TRBV7-2 and TRBJ1-1): GAGVSQSPSNKVTEKGKDVELRCDPISGHTALYWYRQSLGQGLEFLIYFQGNSAPDKSGLPSDRFSAERTGGSVSTLTIQRTQQEDSAVYLCASSLAGTDINTEAFFGQGTRLTVV.